This T cell receptor beta chain was profiled in a study of T cells in Graves' hyperthyroidism and ophthalmopathy. Approximately 9.3 ml of fresh peripheral blood supplied the PBMCs. Many counts were recorded for this clonotype. RNA transcripts gave rise to amplified TCR beta CDR3 regions. The primer set for the first-round RT-PCR of the TCR CDR3 was HTBI. TCRdb called the multiplex PCR reads again in MiXCR, with one record for every CDR3 protein. In the table there are around 350,000 distinct CDR3 sequences, about 14% of which are singletons. This CDR3 comprises 14 residues. The V gene lost 4 bases and the J gene lost 3 bases, with 12 bases spanning the gap. Germline loops: CDR1 SGHAT, CDR2 FQNNGV.

The chain employs TRBV11-2 and TRBJ2-5, with D tentatively TRBD1 or TRBD2 (5 bases each). The material sequenced was blood. This receptor was obtained from a woman in her thirties with Graves' ophthalmopathy. The chain's CDR3 is CASSSLRGKETQYF. In nucleotides, the CDR3 is TGTGCCAGCAGCTCCCTGAGGGGTAAAGAGACCCAGTACTTC.